These T cell receptor beta chains were read from a single sample in a study of glioma-infiltrating T cells after dendritic cell vaccination. TCRdb's copy holds only in-frame clones and misses some; the assay was immunoSEQ multiplex PCR. The data hold fewer than 85,000 clones, with 82% observed a single time. The material was blood, obtained before dendritic cell vaccination. Receptor source: a human donor with glioblastoma. The CDR3 runs from the conserved cysteine through the conserved F or W. The order of the fields is J gene, clone size, D gene, V gene, CDR3 DNA, CDR3 protein. A D gene is named only where the DNA matches it firmly. Clone size appears in some rows only: once, few, many, or a class for an expanded clone.

>TRBJ1-1|-|-|TRBV28
TGTGCCAGCAGCGGGGTAAAGACTGAAGCTTTCTTT
CASSGVKTEAFF
>TRBJ2-2|-|TRBD1|TRBV7-2
TGTGCCAGCAGGCTAACAGGGGGCGCGGGCACCGGGGAGCTGTTTTTT
CASRLTGGAGTGELFF
>TRBJ1-1|-|-|TRBV4-1
TGCGCCAGCAGCCGCTTGCCAGGGGAGAGAAACACTGAAGCTTTCTTT
CASSRLPGERNTEAFF
>TRBJ1-4|few|TRBD1|TRBV6-6
TGTGCCAGCAGTTACTCTGTGGACAGGGAGGAAAAACTGTTTTTT
CASSYSVDREEKLFF
>TRBJ1-2|-|-|TRBV5-1
TGCGCCAGCAGCTTGGACAGGGAGAGAGGCTATGGCTACACCTTC
CASSLDRERGYGYTF
>TRBJ1-1|-|-|TRBV29-1
TGCAGCGCCCCCCCCGGAGCCATGAACACTGAAGCTTTCTTT
CSAPPGAMNTEAFF
>TRBJ2-5|-|TRBD1|TRBV7-2
TGTGCCAGCAGCTTAGGCTCCGGGACAGGGGGAGAGACCCAGTACTTC
CASSLGSGTGGETQYF
>TRBJ1-1|-|-|TRBV7-9
TGTGCCAGCAGCTCGACTGGGTCTCCCAACACTGAAGCTTTCTTT
CASSSTGSPNTEAFF
>TRBJ2-4|-|-|TRBV7-8
TGTGCCAGCAGCTTAGCCGGTGGGCCTCTAGCCAAAAACATTCAGTACTTC
CASSLAGGPLAKNIQYF
>TRBJ2-5|-|-|TRBV7-7
TGTGCTAGCAGCCTCCTTACAGCTGAGTGGGCCCAGTACTTC
CASSLLTAEWAQYF
>TRBJ1-1|-|-|TRBV18
TGTGCCAGCTCACCAGAGACGGGGAGGACTGAAGCTTTCTTT
CASSPETGRTEAFF
>TRBJ2-7|-|-|TRBV5-1
TGCGCCAGCAGGCGAGAGAGGTACGAGCAGTACTTC
CASRRERYEQYF
>TRBJ1-3|-|-|TRBV7-8
TGTGCCAGCAGCCCCATTGGGACATACGGAAACACCATATATTTT
CASSPIGTYGNTIYF
>TRBJ2-1|-|-|TRBV2
TGTGCCAGCATGGCTTACAATGAGCAGTTCTTC
CASMAYNEQFF
>TRBJ1-1|-|TRBD1|TRBV4-2
TGTGCCAGCAGCCAAGGGCAGGGGGCTGGAAACACTGAAGCTTTCTTT
CASSQGQGAGNTEAFF
>TRBJ2-2|once|-|TRBV29-1
TGCAGTGTGGCTCAGGGGAACACCGGGGAGCTGTTTTTT
CSVAQGNTGELFF
>TRBJ1-3|-|TRBD1|TRBV9
TGTGCCAGCAGCGTAGCAGGACAGGGTTTCCACACCATATATTTT
CASSVAGQGFHTIYF
>TRBJ2-3|once|TRBD2|TRBV5-1
TGCGCCAGCAGCCTGGGACTAGCGGGGGGGCCTAGCACAGATACGCAGTATTTT
CASSLGLAGGPSTDTQYF
>TRBJ2-7|-|TRBD1|TRBV28
TGTGCCAGCAGTTCCGGGACAGGGGGGTACTTC
CASSSGTGGYF
>TRBJ1-2|once|-|TRBV18
TGTGCCAGCTCACCTGACAGGCTCTATGGCTACGCCTTC
CASSPDRLYGYAF
>TRBJ2-1|-|-|TRBV25-1
TGTGCCAGCAGTGAACCTCAGGGAAAAGACAATGAGCAGTTCTTC
CASSEPQGKDNEQFF
>TRBJ2-2|large|-|TRBV6-4
TGTGCCAGCAGTAAGGACTCAGCTACCGGGGAGCTGTTTTTT
CASSKDSATGELFF
>TRBJ1-4|-|-|TRBV2
TGTGCCGGTTCTCTGAATGGGGGCTTCGGAGAAAAACTGTTTTTT
CAGSLNGGFGEKLFF
>TRBJ2-4|-|-|TRBV5-1
TGCGCCAGCAGCTTGGACTCAGGAGGCAAAAACATTCAGTACTTC
CASSLDSGGKNIQYF
>TRBJ1-5|once|-|TRBV27
TGTGCCAGCAGTTTAGCCGGGACAACTCAGCCCCAGCATTTT
CASSLAGTTQPQHF
>TRBJ2-5|-|-|TRBV2
TGTGCCAGCAGCCGACTTTCTCAAGAGACCCAGTACTTC
CASSRLSQETQYF
>TRBJ2-5|few|-|TRBV7-9
TGTGCCAGCAGCTTGATTAGCACGGCGGAGACCCAGTACTTC
CASSLISTAETQYF
>TRBJ2-7|-|-|TRBV6-1
TGTGCCAGCAGTGAAGCTGGGAGCGGGCCCTACGAGCAGTACTTC
CASSEAGSGPYEQYF
>TRBJ1-1|-|-|TRBV12-5
TGTGCTAGTGGGCCCGGGGGTAGGTTCGTGAACACTGAAGCTTTCTTT
CASGPGGRFVNTEAFF
>TRBJ1-1|-|-|TRBV5-5
TGTGCCAGTAAGGTGACAGGACCTGCGGGTAGGAACACTGAAGCTTTCTTT
CASKVTGPAGRNTEAFF
>TRBJ1-1|-|-|TRBV9
TGTGCCAGCAGCGTAATTGGGGCGAACACTGAAGCTTTCTTT
CASSVIGANTEAFF
>TRBJ1-5|few|-|TRBV7-9
TGTGCCAGCAGCTTAGAACAGTTTCAGCCCCAGCATTTT
CASSLEQFQPQHF
>TRBJ1-5|-|-|TRBV29-1
TGCAGCGTTGCTGTCTGGCAAAATCAGCCCCAGCATTTT
CSVAVWQNQPQHF
>TRBJ2-1|-|TRBD2|TRBV2
TGTGCCAGCAGGAAGACTAGCGGGGGGGCAAGGGAGCAGTTCTTC
CASRKTSGGAREQFF
>TRBJ1-1|few|-|TRBV7-9
TGTGCCAGCAGCTTAGACACCTTAAACACTGAAGCTTTCTTT
CASSLDTLNTEAFF
>TRBJ2-3|-|-|TRBV5-6
TGTGCCAGCAGCTTGGGAGGCACAGATACGCAGTATTTT
CASSLGGTDTQYF
>TRBJ2-1|-|TRBD2|TRBV9
TGTGCCAGCAGCCCCCCCCCTAGCGGACCGGGGGAGCAGTTCTTC
CASSPPPSGPGEQFF